What follows describes a single TCR beta chain. Its matching antigen is unknown. The data stem from a study of CXCR3-negative and CXCR3-positive naive CD8 T cells. Study-wide points: For CXCR3-positive naive cells, TRB CDR3s were more hydrophobic than those of CXCR3-negative naive cells. Sequencing showed both naive subsets with comparably high diversity, and memory CD8+ cells much lower.

With UMI labels, 5' RACE was used to prepare the TRB cDNA libraries. TCRdb reprocessed the 5' RACE reads, with one entry per CDR3 protein and no DNA. Its clone listing holds 150,000 to 170,000 distinct CDR3 sequences. The CDR3 contains 15 residues. Germline CDR1 and CDR2: DFQATT and SNEGSKA (reference sequence). The clonotype was recovered from a human donor in good health. Some clones in this sample may be carry-over from other donors' samples. The sequenced sample was naive CXCR3+ CD8+ T cells from blood. Subset meaning: CD45RO-CCR7+CD27+CD95- naive CD8+ T cells expressing CXCR3 (TNR3+). The rearrangement links TRBV20-1 to TRBJ2-1; the D gene TCRdb calls, TRBD1, cannot be checked with no DNA. The CDR3 loop is CSARDLWGPGDEQFF.